This is a list of T cell receptor beta chains from one sample in a study of blood T cell repertoires in COVID-19. Measured with immunoSEQ multiplex PCR; TCRdb has only the in-frame clones, and not every one. The repertoire holds some 300,000 clones, with 90% to 95% as singletons. The source material was PBMCs or T cells enriched from blood (not recorded which). Source of these receptors: a young woman who had been exposed to COVID-19. CDR3s include the opening cysteine and the closing phenylalanine or tryptophan. Fields, in order: J gene, clone size, V gene, D gene, CDR3 protein, CDR3 DNA. The D gene is left open where the match is weak. Clone size is given for some rows only: seen once, a few or many times, or a class if the clone is expanded.

j_call: TRBJ1-5
clone_size: .
v_call: TRBV9
d_call: TRBD1
cdr3_aa: CASSVEPLSRGDQPQHF
cdr3_nt: TGTGCCAGCAGCGTAGAGCCCCTAAGCAGGGGGGATCAGCCCCAGCATTTT

j_call: TRBJ2-1
clone_size: .
v_call: TRBV7-6
d_call: .
cdr3_aa: CASSENQGTYNEQFF
cdr3_nt: TGTGCCAGCAGCGAAAACCAGGGGACCTACAATGAGCAGTTCTTC

j_call: TRBJ1-5
clone_size: .
v_call: TRBV6-5
d_call: .
cdr3_aa: CASSYMRVGQPQHF
cdr3_nt: TGTGCCAGCAGTTACATGAGGGTCGGTCAGCCCCAGCATTTT

j_call: TRBJ1-5
clone_size: .
v_call: TRBV6-6
d_call: TRBD1
cdr3_aa: CASRAGQGVIGQPQHF
cdr3_nt: TGTGCCAGCAGGGCGGGACAGGGGGTTATAGGTCAGCCCCAGCATTTT

j_call: TRBJ2-3
clone_size: .
v_call: TRBV5-1
d_call: .
cdr3_aa: CASSLRDTQYF
cdr3_nt: TGCGCCAGCAGCTTGCGGGATACGCAGTATTTT

j_call: TRBJ1-2
clone_size: .
v_call: TRBV2
d_call: .
cdr3_aa: CASSEQQVYGYTF
cdr3_nt: TGTGCCAGCAGTGAACAACAGGTCTATGGCTACACCTTC

j_call: TRBJ1-1
clone_size: .
v_call: TRBV7-9
d_call: .
cdr3_aa: CASRYMNTEAFF
cdr3_nt: TGTGCCAGCAGGTACATGAACACTGAAGCTTTCTTT

j_call: TRBJ1-5
clone_size: once
v_call: TRBV6-5
d_call: .
cdr3_aa: CASSYSTNSRDQPQHF
cdr3_nt: TGTGCCAGCAGTTATTCGACTAATTCTAGGGATCAGCCCCAGCATTTT

j_call: TRBJ2-1
clone_size: .
v_call: TRBV27
d_call: TRBD1
cdr3_aa: CASSPPPGTGSPYSYNEQFF
cdr3_nt: TGTGCCAGCAGTCCGCCACCCGGGACAGGGAGCCCCTACTCCTACAATGAGCAGTTCTTC

j_call: TRBJ1-1
clone_size: .
v_call: TRBV19
d_call: .
cdr3_aa: CASSPQNTEAFF
cdr3_nt: TGTGCCAGTAGTCCCCAGAACACTGAAGCTTTCTTT

j_call: TRBJ1-2
clone_size: .
v_call: TRBV9
d_call: .
cdr3_aa: CASSVDPGNNYGYTF
cdr3_nt: TGTGCCAGCAGCGTAGACCCAGGGAACAACTATGGCTACACCTTC

j_call: TRBJ2-7
clone_size: .
v_call: TRBV5-1
d_call: TRBD1
cdr3_aa: CASSSGQGWGYEQYF
cdr3_nt: TGCGCCAGCAGCTCCGGACAGGGCTGGGGCTACGAGCAGTACTTC

j_call: TRBJ1-6
clone_size: .
v_call: TRBV30
d_call: TRBD1
cdr3_aa: CAWSTGTAPSPLHF
cdr3_nt: TGTGCCTGGAGTACGGGGACAGCCCCTTCACCCCTCCACTTT

j_call: TRBJ2-2
clone_size: .
v_call: TRBV5-4
d_call: TRBD2
cdr3_aa: CASSWGGAGELFF
cdr3_nt: TGTGCCAGCAGCTGGGGGGGGGCCGGGGAGCTGTTTTTT

j_call: TRBJ1-5
clone_size: .
v_call: TRBV12-3/TRBV12-4
d_call: .
cdr3_aa: CASSFPYQPQHF
cdr3_nt: TGTGCCAGCAGTTTTCCCTATCAGCCCCAGCATTTT

j_call: TRBJ2-5
clone_size: .
v_call: TRBV29-1
d_call: .
cdr3_aa: CSVAPRGKTQYF
cdr3_nt: TGCAGCGTTGCACCCAGGGGTAAGACCCAGTACTTC

j_call: TRBJ1-1
clone_size: .
v_call: TRBV2
d_call: .
cdr3_aa: CASSDRERNTEAFF
cdr3_nt: TGTGCCAGCAGTGACAGGGAACGGAACACTGAAGCTTTCTTT

j_call: TRBJ1-5
clone_size: .
v_call: TRBV7-6
d_call: TRBD1
cdr3_aa: CASSQGQVGNQPQHF
cdr3_nt: TGTGCCAGCAGCCAAGGACAGGTCGGCAATCAGCCCCAGCATTTT

j_call: TRBJ2-1
clone_size: .
v_call: TRBV27
d_call: .
cdr3_aa: CASRNRAMGEGNEQFF
cdr3_nt: TGTGCCAGCAGAAACCGAGCGATGGGAGAGGGTAATGAGCAGTTCTTC

j_call: TRBJ1-1
clone_size: .
v_call: TRBV11-2
d_call: .
cdr3_aa: CASSLALLRNTEAFF
cdr3_nt: TGTGCCAGCAGCTTAGCTCTCCTCAGGAACACTGAAGCTTTCTTT

j_call: TRBJ2-5
clone_size: .
v_call: TRBV24-1
d_call: TRBD1
cdr3_aa: CATSDSGQGGETQYF
cdr3_nt: TGTGCCACCAGTGATTCCGGACAGGGCGGTGAGACCCAGTACTTC

j_call: TRBJ2-5
clone_size: once
v_call: TRBV5-5
d_call: .
cdr3_aa: CASSLDGRGQETQYF
cdr3_nt: TGTGCCAGCAGCTTGGATGGCAGGGGTCAGGAGACCCAGTACTTC

j_call: TRBJ1-4
clone_size: .
v_call: TRBV4-3
d_call: TRBD1
cdr3_aa: CASSRDRGFGEKLFF
cdr3_nt: TGCGCCAGCAGCCGCGACAGGGGGTTTGGTGAAAAACTGTTTTTT

j_call: TRBJ2-1
clone_size: once
v_call: TRBV27
d_call: TRBD2
cdr3_aa: CASKGQRGAREQFF
cdr3_nt: TGTGCCAGCAAAGGCCAGCGGGGGGCCCGGGAGCAGTTCTTC

j_call: TRBJ1-5
clone_size: once
v_call: TRBV9
d_call: .
cdr3_aa: CASSVVKGGTYSNQPQHF
cdr3_nt: TGTGCCAGCAGCGTAGTAAAAGGGGGAACGTATAGCAATCAGCCCCAGCATTTT

j_call: TRBJ1-2
clone_size: few
v_call: TRBV5-1
d_call: TRBD1
cdr3_aa: CASSLQGAGTYGYTF
cdr3_nt: TGCGCCAGCAGCTTACAGGGGGCCGGAACCTATGGCTACACCTTC

j_call: TRBJ2-1
clone_size: .
v_call: TRBV7-2
d_call: TRBD2
cdr3_aa: CASSYRGLAGGPYNEQFF
cdr3_nt: TGTGCCAGCAGCTACCGGGGACTAGCGGGGGGCCCATACAATGAGCAGTTCTTC

j_call: TRBJ2-2
clone_size: .
v_call: TRBV5-1
d_call: .
cdr3_aa: CASSLVGTRNTGELFF
cdr3_nt: TGCGCCAGCAGCTTGGTAGGGACAAGGAACACCGGGGAGCTGTTTTTT

j_call: TRBJ2-5
clone_size: .
v_call: TRBV7-6
d_call: .
cdr3_aa: CASSPVGKAETQYF
cdr3_nt: TGTGCCAGCAGCCCCGTCGGGAAAGCGGAGACCCAGTACTTC

j_call: TRBJ2-1
clone_size: .
v_call: TRBV6-4
d_call: TRBD2
cdr3_aa: CASGKRGGAYNEQFF
cdr3_nt: TGTGCCAGCGGCAAGCGGGGGGGTGCCTACAATGAGCAGTTCTTC

j_call: TRBJ1-4
clone_size: once
v_call: TRBV6-4
d_call: .
cdr3_aa: CASSPGEHEKLFF
cdr3_nt: TGTGCCAGCAGTCCAGGGGAGCATGAAAAACTGTTTTTT

j_call: TRBJ1-2
clone_size: .
v_call: TRBV5-5
d_call: .
cdr3_aa: CASSLAPGVNYGYTF
cdr3_nt: TGTGCCAGCAGCTTGGCCCCGGGGGTGAACTATGGCTACACCTTC

j_call: TRBJ1-5
clone_size: .
v_call: TRBV6-5
d_call: .
cdr3_aa: CASSYDRSIEPQHF
cdr3_nt: TGTGCCAGCAGTTACGACCGTAGCATAGAGCCCCAGCATTTT

j_call: TRBJ1-1
clone_size: .
v_call: TRBV5-1
d_call: .
cdr3_aa: CASSLAIGGPTEAFF
cdr3_nt: TGCGCCAGCAGCTTGGCGATCGGGGGGCCTACTGAAGCTTTCTTT

j_call: TRBJ1-2
clone_size: .
v_call: TRBV5-1
d_call: .
cdr3_aa: CASSLGETDRLLYGYTF
cdr3_nt: TGCGCCAGCAGCTTGGGGGAAACTGACAGGCTGCTCTATGGCTACACCTTC

j_call: TRBJ2-2
clone_size: once
v_call: TRBV13
d_call: .
cdr3_aa: CASSLRSATGELFF
cdr3_nt: TGTGCCAGCAGCTTACGGAGTGCCACCGGGGAGCTGTTTTTT

j_call: TRBJ2-4
clone_size: .
v_call: TRBV13
d_call: .
cdr3_aa: CASSSSGEAKNIQYF
cdr3_nt: TGTGCCAGCAGCTCCTCAGGGGAAGCCAAAAACATTCAGTACTTC

j_call: TRBJ2-2
clone_size: .
v_call: TRBV11-2
d_call: TRBD2
cdr3_aa: CASSLDWRGGVGELFF
cdr3_nt: TGTGCCAGCAGCTTAGACTGGCGGGGGGGCGTCGGGGAGCTGTTTTTT

j_call: TRBJ1-2
clone_size: .
v_call: TRBV12-3/TRBV12-4
d_call: .
cdr3_aa: CASSPQALYGYTF
cdr3_nt: TGTGCCAGCAGTCCACAGGCTCTCTATGGCTACACCTTC

j_call: TRBJ2-5
clone_size: .
v_call: TRBV10-2
d_call: TRBD1
cdr3_aa: CASTPQGAGETQYF
cdr3_nt: TGCGCCAGCACCCCACAGGGGGCGGGAGAGACCCAGTACTTC

j_call: TRBJ1-1
clone_size: .
v_call: TRBV24-1
d_call: .
cdr3_aa: CATQGDGGRAFF
cdr3_nt: TGTGCCACCCAGGGTGACGGGGGGCGGGCTTTCTTT

j_call: TRBJ2-3
clone_size: .
v_call: TRBV27
d_call: .
cdr3_aa: CASMTGHTDTQYF
cdr3_nt: TGTGCCAGCATGACGGGACATACGGATACGCAGTATTTT

j_call: TRBJ1-6
clone_size: .
v_call: TRBV6-5
d_call: .
cdr3_aa: CASSREGNYNSPLHF
cdr3_nt: TGTGCCAGCAGCAGAGAGGGAAACTATAATTCACCCCTCCACTTT

j_call: TRBJ2-5
clone_size: .
v_call: TRBV7-9
d_call: .
cdr3_aa: CASSLVDSVRETQYF
cdr3_nt: TGTGCCAGCAGCTTAGTAGATTCTGTTCGGGAGACCCAGTACTTC

j_call: TRBJ1-1
clone_size: .
v_call: TRBV18
d_call: .
cdr3_aa: CASSRDRNTEAFF
cdr3_nt: TGTGCCAGCTCACGTGACAGGAACACTGAAGCTTTCTTT

j_call: TRBJ2-1
clone_size: few
v_call: TRBV6-4
d_call: TRBD2
cdr3_aa: CASSEIAGGFNEQFF
cdr3_nt: TGTGCCAGCAGTGAGATAGCGGGGGGGTTCAATGAGCAGTTCTTC

j_call: TRBJ1-5
clone_size: .
v_call: TRBV2
d_call: .
cdr3_aa: CASSDSGQPQHF
cdr3_nt: TGTGCCAGCAGTGATTCGGGTCAGCCCCAGCATTTT

j_call: TRBJ2-4
clone_size: .
v_call: TRBV11-3
d_call: TRBD1
cdr3_aa: CASSTQKGGTGGENIQYF
cdr3_nt: TGTGCCAGCAGCACCCAGAAGGGCGGGACAGGGGGCGAAAACATTCAGTACTTC

j_call: TRBJ1-2
clone_size: .
v_call: TRBV7-2
d_call: .
cdr3_aa: CASSSAGVDGYTF
cdr3_nt: TGTGCCAGCAGCTCTGCCGGGGTGGATGGCTACACCTTC

j_call: TRBJ1-5
clone_size: .
v_call: TRBV5-4
d_call: .
cdr3_aa: CASSFPPFTTGGSNQPQHF
cdr3_nt: TGTGCCAGCAGCTTCCCACCCTTTACGACAGGTGGAAGCAATCAGCCCCAGCATTTT

j_call: TRBJ1-6
clone_size: .
v_call: TRBV27
d_call: TRBD1
cdr3_aa: CASSLDRVGPLHF
cdr3_nt: TGTGCCAGCAGTCTCGACAGGGTGGGGCCCCTCCACTTT

j_call: TRBJ2-1
clone_size: .
v_call: TRBV25-1
d_call: TRBD1
cdr3_aa: CASSESPWTGGFDEQFF
cdr3_nt: TGTGCCAGCAGTGAATCTCCTTGGACAGGGGGGTTTGATGAGCAGTTCTTC

j_call: TRBJ2-3
clone_size: .
v_call: TRBV2
d_call: TRBD2
cdr3_aa: CASSDTTSSGGTDTQYF
cdr3_nt: TGTGCCAGCAGCGACACCACCTCTAGCGGGGGCACAGATACGCAGTATTTT

j_call: TRBJ1-2
clone_size: .
v_call: TRBV4-1
d_call: TRBD1
cdr3_aa: CASSHSGTESISSYTF
cdr3_nt: TGCGCCAGCAGCCACTCCGGGACAGAGTCTATTTCAAGCTACACCTTC